This T cell receptor beta chain was identified in a study of blood T cell repertoires in COVID-19. Study-wide context: Sites in the United States, Italy and Spain provided acute and convalescent COVID-19 samples. T cells, B-cell-depleted T cells, or PBMCs supplied cDNA or gDNA.

The length of the CDR3 is 15 residues. Germline V gene sequence: CDR1 SGHRS, CDR2 YFSETQ. The ends lost 4 bases at V and 1 base at J; junction bases unmatched: 3. Original data processing: Cell counts per sample came from amplifying reference gene primers. Assay: immunoSEQ multiplex PCR; the TCRdb copy retains only in-frame clones and omits some. That table furnishes V, J and clone size, whereas the DNA furnished D and trimming. This table has 55,000 to 80,000 clones, roughly 92% appearing once. Sequencing was done on a sample of peripheral blood. This receptor was taken from a human donor in a cohort sampled during active COVID-19. The chain couples TRBV5-1 to TRBJ1-4, with 8 bases aligning to TRBD1. In DNA form, the CDR3 reads TGCGCCAGCAGCCCCGGACAGGGAACTAATGAAAAACTGTTTTTT. Translation: CASSPGQGTNEKLFF.